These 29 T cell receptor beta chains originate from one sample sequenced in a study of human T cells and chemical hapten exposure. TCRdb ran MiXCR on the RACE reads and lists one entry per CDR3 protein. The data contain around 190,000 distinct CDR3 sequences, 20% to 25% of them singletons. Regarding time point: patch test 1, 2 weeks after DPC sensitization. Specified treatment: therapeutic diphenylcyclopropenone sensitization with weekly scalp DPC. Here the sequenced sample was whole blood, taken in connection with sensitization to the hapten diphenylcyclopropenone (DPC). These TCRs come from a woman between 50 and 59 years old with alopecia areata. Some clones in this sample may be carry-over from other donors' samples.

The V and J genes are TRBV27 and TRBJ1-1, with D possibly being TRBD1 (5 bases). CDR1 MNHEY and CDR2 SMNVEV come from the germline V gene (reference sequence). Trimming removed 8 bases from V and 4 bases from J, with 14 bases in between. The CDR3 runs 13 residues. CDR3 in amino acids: CASSSRVSTEAFF. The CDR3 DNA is TGTGCCAGCTCCTCCAGGGTGAGCACTGAAGCTTTCTTT.

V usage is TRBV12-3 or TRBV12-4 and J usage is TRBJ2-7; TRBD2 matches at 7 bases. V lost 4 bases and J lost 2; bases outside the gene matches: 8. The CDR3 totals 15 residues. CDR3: CASSYGTTKTYEQYF. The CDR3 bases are TGTGCCAGCAGTTACGGGACTACGAAGACCTACGAGCAGTACTTC.

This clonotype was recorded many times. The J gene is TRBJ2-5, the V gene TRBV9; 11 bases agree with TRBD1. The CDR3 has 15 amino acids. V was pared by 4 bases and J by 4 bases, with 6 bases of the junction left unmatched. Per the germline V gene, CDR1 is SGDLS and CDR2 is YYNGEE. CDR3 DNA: TGTGCCAGCAGCCCTCAGGGACAGGGGGGAGAGACCCAGTACTTC. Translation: CASSPQGQGGETQYF.

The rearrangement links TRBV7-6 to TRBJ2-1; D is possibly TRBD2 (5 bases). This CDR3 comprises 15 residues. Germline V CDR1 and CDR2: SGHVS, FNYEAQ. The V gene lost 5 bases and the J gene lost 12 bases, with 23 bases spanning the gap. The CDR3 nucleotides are TGTGCCAGCAGCGCGGAAGCCGGGAAACTGATCCGGCAGTTCTTC. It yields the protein CASSAEAGKLIRQFF.

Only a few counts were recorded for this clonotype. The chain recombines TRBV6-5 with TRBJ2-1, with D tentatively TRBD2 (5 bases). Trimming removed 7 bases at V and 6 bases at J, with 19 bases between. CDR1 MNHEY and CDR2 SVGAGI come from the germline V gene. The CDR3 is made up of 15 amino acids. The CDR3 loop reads CASTEGLGTINEQFF. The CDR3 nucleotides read TGTGCCAGCACAGAAGGACTGGGAACCATCAATGAGCAGTTCTTC.

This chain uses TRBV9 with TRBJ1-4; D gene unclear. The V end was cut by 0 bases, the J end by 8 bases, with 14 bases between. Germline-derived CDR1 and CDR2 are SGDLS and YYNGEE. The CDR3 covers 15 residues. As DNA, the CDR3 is TGTGCCAGCAGCGTAGGGGCCGCCGGTAGGGAAAAACTGTTTTTT. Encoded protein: CASSVGAAGREKLFF. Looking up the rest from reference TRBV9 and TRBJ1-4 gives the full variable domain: DSGVTQTPKHLITATGQRVTLRCSPRSGDLSVYWYQQSLDQGLQFLIQYYNGEERAKGNILERFSAQQFPDLHSELNLSSLELGDSALYFCASSVGAAGREKLFFGSGTQLSVL.

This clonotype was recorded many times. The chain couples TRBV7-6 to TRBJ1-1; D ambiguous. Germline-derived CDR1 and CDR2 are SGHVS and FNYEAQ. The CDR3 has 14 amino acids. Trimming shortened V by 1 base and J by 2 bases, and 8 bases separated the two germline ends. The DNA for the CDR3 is TGTGCCAGCAGCTTAGGGACGGCCAACACTGAAGCTTTCTTT. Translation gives CASSLGTANTEAFF.

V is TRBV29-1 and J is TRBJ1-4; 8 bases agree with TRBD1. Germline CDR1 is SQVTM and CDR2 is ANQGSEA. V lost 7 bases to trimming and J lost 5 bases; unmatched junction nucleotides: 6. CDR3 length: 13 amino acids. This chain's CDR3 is CSGLDRANEKLFF. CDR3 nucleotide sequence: TGCAGCGGCCTGGACAGGGCAAATGAAAAACTGTTTTTT.

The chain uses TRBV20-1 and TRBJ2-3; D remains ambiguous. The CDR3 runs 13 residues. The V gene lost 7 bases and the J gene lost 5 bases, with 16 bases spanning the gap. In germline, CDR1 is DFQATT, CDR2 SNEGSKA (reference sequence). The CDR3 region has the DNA TGCAGTGGTTCGGCTACTGTTAAAGATACGCAGTATTTT. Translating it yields CSGSATVKDTQYF.

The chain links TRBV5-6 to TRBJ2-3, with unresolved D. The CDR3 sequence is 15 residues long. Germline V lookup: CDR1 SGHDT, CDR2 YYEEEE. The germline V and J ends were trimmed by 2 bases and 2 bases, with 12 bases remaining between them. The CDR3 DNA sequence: TGTGCCAGCAGCTTCGTTAGGGTATCCACAGATACGCAGTATTTT. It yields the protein CASSFVRVSTDTQYF. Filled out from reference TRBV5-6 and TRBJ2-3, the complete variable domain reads DAGVTQSPTHLIKTRGQQVTLRCSPKSGHDTVSWYQQALGQGPQFIFQYYEEEERQRGNFPDRFSGHQFPNYSSELNVNALLLGDSALYLCASSFVRVSTDTQYFGPGTRLTVL.

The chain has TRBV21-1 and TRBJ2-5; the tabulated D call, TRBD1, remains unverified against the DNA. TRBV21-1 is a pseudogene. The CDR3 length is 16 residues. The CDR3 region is CASSNTGGGFQETQYF. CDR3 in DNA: TGTGCCAGCAGCAACACAGGCGGGGGGTTCCAAGAGACCCAGTACTTC.

The CDR3 DNA is TGTGCCAGCAGCTTAGTCGCAGGGGGCGAGCAGTACTTC. This translates into CASSLVAGGEQYF. The rearrangement joins TRBV7-6 to TRBJ2-7; 7 bases match TRBD1. Germline-derived CDR1 and CDR2 are SGHVS and FNYEAQ. After removal of 1 base from V and 6 bases from J, the junction contained 3 bases not matched to a gene. The CDR3 is made up of 13 amino acids.

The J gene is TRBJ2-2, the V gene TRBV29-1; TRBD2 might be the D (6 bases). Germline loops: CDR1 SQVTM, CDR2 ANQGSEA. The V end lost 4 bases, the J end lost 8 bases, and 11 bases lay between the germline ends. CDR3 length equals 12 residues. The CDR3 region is CSVGPGDGELFF. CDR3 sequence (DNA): TGCAGCGTTGGGCCGGGGGATGGGGAGCTGTTTTTT.

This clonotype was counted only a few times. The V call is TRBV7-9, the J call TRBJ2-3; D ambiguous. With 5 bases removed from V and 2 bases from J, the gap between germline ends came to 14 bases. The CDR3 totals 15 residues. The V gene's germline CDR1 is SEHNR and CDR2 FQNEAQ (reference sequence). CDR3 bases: TGTGCCAGCAGCCTCGTTTCGGGCCCCACAGATACGCAGTATTTT. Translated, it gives CASSLVSGPTDTQYF.

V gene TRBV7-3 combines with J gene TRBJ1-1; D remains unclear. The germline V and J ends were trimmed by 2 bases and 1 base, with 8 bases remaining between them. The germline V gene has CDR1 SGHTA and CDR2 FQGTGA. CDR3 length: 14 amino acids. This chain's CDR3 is CASSLSPPNTEAFF. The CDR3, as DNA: TGTGCCAGCAGCTTATCCCCTCCGAACACTGAAGCTTTCTTT.

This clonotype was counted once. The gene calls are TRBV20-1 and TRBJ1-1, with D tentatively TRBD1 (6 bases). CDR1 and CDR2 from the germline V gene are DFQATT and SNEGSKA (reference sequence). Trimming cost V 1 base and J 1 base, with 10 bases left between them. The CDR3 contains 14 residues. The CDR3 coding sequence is TGCAGTGCTAGAGGGGGGGCAGGGAACACTGAAGCTTTCTTT. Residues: CSARGGAGNTEAFF.

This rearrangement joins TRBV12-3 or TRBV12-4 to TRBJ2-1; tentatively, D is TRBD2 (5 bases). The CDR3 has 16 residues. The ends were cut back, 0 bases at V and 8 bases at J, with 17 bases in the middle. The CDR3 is CASSLALPARGHEQFF. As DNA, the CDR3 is TGTGCCAGCAGTTTAGCGTTGCCAGCCCGAGGGCATGAGCAGTTCTTC.

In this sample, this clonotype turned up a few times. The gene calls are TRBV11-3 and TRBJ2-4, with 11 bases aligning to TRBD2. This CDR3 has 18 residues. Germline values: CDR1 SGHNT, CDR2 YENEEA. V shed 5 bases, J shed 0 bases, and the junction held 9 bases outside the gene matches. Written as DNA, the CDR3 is TGTGCCAGCAGCCCCGGGACTAGCGGATCCATAGCCAAAAACATTCAGTACTTC. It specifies CASSPGTSGSIAKNIQYF.

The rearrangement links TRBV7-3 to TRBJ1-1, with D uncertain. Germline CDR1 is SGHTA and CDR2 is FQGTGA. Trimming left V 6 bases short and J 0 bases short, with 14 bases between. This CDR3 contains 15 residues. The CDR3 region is CASSPGPGMNTEAFF. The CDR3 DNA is TGTGCCAGCAGTCCCGGCCCGGGCATGAACACTGAAGCTTTCTTT.

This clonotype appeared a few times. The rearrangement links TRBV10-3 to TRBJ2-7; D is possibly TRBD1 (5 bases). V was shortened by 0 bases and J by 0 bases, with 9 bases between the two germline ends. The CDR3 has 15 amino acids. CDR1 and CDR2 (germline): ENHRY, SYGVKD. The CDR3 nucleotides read TGTGCCATCAGTGAGTCGCAGGGCTCCTCCTACGAGCAGTACTTC. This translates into CAISESQGSSYEQYF.

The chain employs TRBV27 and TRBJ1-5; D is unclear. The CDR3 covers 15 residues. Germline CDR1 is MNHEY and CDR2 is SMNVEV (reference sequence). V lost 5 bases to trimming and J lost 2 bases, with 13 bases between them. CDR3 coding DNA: TGTGCCAGCAGTCCCGATCGGGTAGGCAATCAGCCCCAGCATTTT. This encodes CASSPDRVGNQPQHF.

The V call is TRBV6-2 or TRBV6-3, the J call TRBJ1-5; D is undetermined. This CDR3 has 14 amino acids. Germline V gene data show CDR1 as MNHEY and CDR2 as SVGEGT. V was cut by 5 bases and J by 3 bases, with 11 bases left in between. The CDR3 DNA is TGTGCCAGCAGTACCCGGGCGAACAATCAGCCCCAGCATTTT. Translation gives CASSTRANNQPQHF.

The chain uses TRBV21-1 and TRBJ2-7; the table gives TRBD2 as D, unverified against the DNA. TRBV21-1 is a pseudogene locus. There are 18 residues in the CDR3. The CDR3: CASSKKKPASGVSYEQYF. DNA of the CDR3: TGTGCCAGCAGCAAAAAGAAGCCCGCTAGCGGAGTCTCCTACGAGCAGTACTTC.

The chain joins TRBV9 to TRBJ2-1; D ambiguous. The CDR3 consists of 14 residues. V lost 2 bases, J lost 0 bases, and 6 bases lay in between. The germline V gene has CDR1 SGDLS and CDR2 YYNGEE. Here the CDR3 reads CASSVASSYNEQFF. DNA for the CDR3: TGTGCCAGCAGCGTTGCTAGCTCCTACAATGAGCAGTTCTTC.

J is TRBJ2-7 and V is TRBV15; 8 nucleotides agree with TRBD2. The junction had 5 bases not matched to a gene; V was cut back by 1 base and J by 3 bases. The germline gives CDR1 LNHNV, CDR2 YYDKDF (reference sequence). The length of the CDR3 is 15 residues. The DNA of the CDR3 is TGTGCCACCAGCAGAGGGCTAGCGGGCAGCTACGAGCAGTACTTC. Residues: CATSRGLAGSYEQYF.

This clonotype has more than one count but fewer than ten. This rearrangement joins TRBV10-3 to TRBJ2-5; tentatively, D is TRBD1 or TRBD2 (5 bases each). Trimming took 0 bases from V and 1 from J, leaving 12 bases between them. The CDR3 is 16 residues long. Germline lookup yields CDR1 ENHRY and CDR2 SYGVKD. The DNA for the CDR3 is TGTGCCATCAGTGAGTCTAGGGGAGATGGCCAAGAGACCCAGTACTTC. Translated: CAISESRGDGQETQYF.

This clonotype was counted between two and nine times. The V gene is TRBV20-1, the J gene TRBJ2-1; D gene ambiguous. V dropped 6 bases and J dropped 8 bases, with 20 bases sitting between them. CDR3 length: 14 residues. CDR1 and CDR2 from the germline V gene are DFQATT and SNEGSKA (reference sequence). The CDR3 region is CSAQTIVVGDEQFF. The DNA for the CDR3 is TGCAGTGCCCAAACCATTGTGGTCGGCGATGAGCAGTTCTTC.

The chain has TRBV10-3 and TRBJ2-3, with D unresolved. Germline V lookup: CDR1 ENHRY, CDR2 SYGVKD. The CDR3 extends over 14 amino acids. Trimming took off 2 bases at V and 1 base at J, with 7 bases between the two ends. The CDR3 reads CAISEQDRTDTQYF. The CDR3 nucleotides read TGTGCCATCAGTGAGCAGGACCGCACAGATACGCAGTATTTT.

As DNA, the CDR3 is TGTGCCAGCAGCCAAAACGCGGTCAGGCTTGAGCAGTTCTTC. It yields the protein CASSQNAVRLEQFF. The chain links TRBV4-2 to TRBJ2-1; D is undetermined. The germline CDR1 and CDR2 sequences are LGHNA and YNFKEQ. Trimming pared 2 bases from V and 9 bases from J, leaving 14 bases between. CDR3 length equals 14 residues.